This entry lists 10 T cell receptor beta chains sequenced from one sample in a study of early T cells in non-severe SARS-CoV-2 infection (dated by TCRdb to the early 2020s). Libraries were made using 5' RACE. Sequenced using a NextSeq 500. TCRdb reran the public reads through fastp at Q25 and MiXCR, keeping productive beta chains. Identical CDR3 protein sequences are pooled into one entry, listed with their most common genes and DNA. Present in this sample are approximately 49,000 distinct CDR3 sequences, about 11% of which were seen just once. The ten largest clonotypes hold about 9.7% of the sample. Sequenced material: whole blood. The receptors stem from an adult who was a healthcare worker with PCR-confirmed SARS-CoV-2 infection or an uninfected control (not recorded which).

V gene TRBV5-1 combines with J gene TRBJ2-4; D gene uncertain. Germline values: CDR1 SGHRS, CDR2 YFSETQ. CDR3 length: 13 amino acids. Trimming removed 0 bases from V and 4 bases from J, with 5 bases in between. The CDR3 DNA follows: TGCGCCAGCAGCTTGGCTCAGAAAAACATTCAGTACTTC. This sequence encodes CASSLAQKNIQYF.

This clonotype was seen only a few times. The rearrangement links TRBV4-1 to TRBJ1-1; D gene unclear. The germline gives CDR1 MGHRA, CDR2 YSYEKL. Trimming took 0 bases from V and 7 from J, leaving 9 bases between them. This CDR3 has 13 amino acids. The CDR3 DNA sequence: TGCGCCAGCAGCCAAGATCGAGACCTTGAAGCTTTCTTT. Its translation is CASSQDRDLEAFF.

The table lists this clonotype with many counts. The chain employs TRBV6-5 and TRBJ2-7; 9 bases are a match to TRBD2. Trimming at V came to 0 bases and at J to 0 bases, leaving 3 bases not matched to a gene. The CDR3 has 16 residues. Germline CDR1 MNHEY, CDR2 SVGAGI. The CDR3 coding sequence is TGTGCCAGCAGTTACTCGCAGGGACTAGCCTCCTACGAGCAGTACTTC. Amino acid sequence: CASSYSQGLASYEQYF.

The sample holds a few counts of this clonotype. The chain joins TRBV5-1 to TRBJ2-2, with TRBD2 matching over 8 bases. The CDR3 sequence is 16 residues long. Per germline, CDR1 SGHRS and CDR2 YFSETQ. The J segment lost 4 bases and the V segment lost 3 bases, leaving 8 bases of the junction unmatched. CDR3 residues: CASSSNLAGVTGELFF. The CDR3 nucleotides read TGCGCCAGCAGCTCCAATCTAGCGGGCGTCACCGGGGAGCTGTTTTTT.

Many counts were recorded for this clonotype. The J gene is TRBJ2-7, the V gene TRBV28; the D is unclear. The CDR3 is 11 amino acids. V was cut by 6 bases and J by 1 base, with 4 bases left in between. Per germline, CDR1 MDHEN and CDR2 SYDVKM. The CDR3 DNA reads TGTGCCAGCAGACTATCCTACGAGCAGTACTTC. Its protein is CASRLSYEQYF.

The chain recombines TRBV7-2 with TRBJ1-3; no definite D call. This CDR3 spans 15 amino acids. Germline V gene sequence: CDR1 SGHTA, CDR2 FQGNSA. Trimming removed 1 base from V and 6 bases from J, with 13 bases in between. This chain's CDR3 is CASSLEGAGENTIYF. The DNA for the CDR3 is TGTGCCAGCAGCTTAGAGGGAGCAGGTGAAAACACCATATATTTT. Complete variable domain (other parts from reference TRBV7-2 and TRBJ1-3): GAGVSQSPSNKVTEKGKDVELRCDPISGHTALYWYRQSLGQGLEFLIYFQGNSAPDKSGLPSDRFSAERTGGSVSTLTIQRTQQEDSAVYLCASSLEGAGENTIYFGEGSWLTVV.

This clonotype appeared many times. The V gene is TRBV29-1, the J gene TRBJ1-1; TRBD1 agrees at 9 bases. V lost 5 bases and J lost 1; bases outside the gene matches: 5. The germline V gene encodes CDR1 SQVTM and CDR2 ANQGSEA. The length of the CDR3 is 14 residues. In DNA, the CDR3 is TGCAGCGTTTTTCGGACAGGGGAGAACACTGAAGCTTTCTTT. It translates to CSVFRTGENTEAFF.

CDR3 loop: CASLSNTEAFF. The DNA for the CDR3 is TGTGCCAGTCTATCGAACACTGAAGCTTTCTTT. The rearrangement joins TRBV28 to TRBJ1-1; D remains ambiguous. The CDR3 runs to 11 residues. V was cut by 9 bases and J by 1 base, with 6 bases left in between. CDR1 and CDR2 from the germline V gene are MDHEN and SYDVKM.

J is TRBJ2-1 and V is TRBV18, with 12 positions matching TRBD2. Germline CDR1 KGHSH, CDR2 LQKENI. The CDR3 totals 15 residues. V shed 2 bases, J shed 8 bases, and the junction held 4 bases outside the gene matches. Here the CDR3 DNA reads TGTGCCAGCTCACCAATCCTAGCGGGAGGGGATGAGCAGTTCTTC. As protein: CASSPILAGGDEQFF.

This clonotype has more than one count but fewer than ten. V usage is TRBV5-1 and J usage is TRBJ2-5; 8 bases match TRBD2. The CDR3 has 15 residues. V shed 5 bases and J 2 bases; nucleotides not matched to a gene: 8. Per the germline V gene, CDR1 is SGHRS and CDR2 is YFSETQ. CDR3 amino acids: CASRSLSGIQETQYF. CDR3 bases: TGCGCCAGCAGATCCCTTAGCGGGATACAAGAGACCCAGTACTTC.